These 7 T cell receptor beta chains originate from one sample sequenced in a study of vaccination and CD4 T cells after COVID-19. The treatment: approximately 10-day PBMC culture with coronavirus spike peptide pools or control peptides (ViraFEST assay). These receptors' antigens are unknown. Oncomine TCR Beta short-read sequencing was applied to DNA from cultured CD4+ T cells. TCRdb ran MiXCR on the PCR reads and lists one entry per CDR3 protein. The sample yields 22,000 or so distinct CDR3 sequences, 40% to 50% seen once. Sequenced material: CD4+ T cells from blood, cultured in vitro. The origin of the receptors is a human donor who had recovered from COVID-19.

The V gene is TRBV11-2, the J gene TRBJ2-3; TRBD2 matches at 7 bases. The CDR3 runs 17 residues. Germline trimming cut 0 bases from V and 5 bases from J; bases unmatched to any gene: 11. Germline V gene data show CDR1 as SGHAT and CDR2 as FQNNGV. CDR3 protein: CASSLDYQRDIGDTQYF. The CDR3 DNA sequence: TGTGCCAGCAGCTTAGATTACCAGCGGGATATTGGAGATACGCAGTATTTT.

This clonotype was detected only a few times. The rearrangement uses TRBV20-1 and TRBJ1-6; no clear D gene. The CDR3 is made up of 12 amino acids. Germline CDR1 and CDR2: DFQATT and SNEGSKA (reference sequence). V was trimmed by 3 bases and J by 8 bases, leaving 8 bases between them. The CDR3 nucleotides read TGCAGTGCTAGGAGGGCCGATTCACCCCTCCACTTT. Residues: CSARRADSPLHF.

The chain couples TRBV6-1 to TRBJ1-1, with D possibly being TRBD1 (6 bases). Germline V CDR1 and CDR2: MNHNS, SASEGT. The CDR3 spans 12 residues. V was cut by 6 bases and J by 1 base, with 6 bases left in between. The CDR3, as DNA: TGTGCCAGCAGGACAGGGAACACTGAAGCTTTCTTT. Its protein is CASRTGNTEAFF.

The V call is TRBV12-3 or TRBV12-4, the J call TRBJ2-2, with D possibly matching TRBD1 (6 bases). The germline V and J ends were trimmed by 4 bases and 4 bases, with 16 bases remaining between them. This CDR3 is built from 16 residues. This CDR3 is CASSSDRQVGTGELFF. Written as DNA, the CDR3 is TGTGCCAGCAGTTCCGATCGACAGGTCGGCACCGGGGAGCTGTTTTTT.

The V call is TRBV18, the J call TRBJ2-1; D gene ambiguous. The V and J ends lost 0 bases and 0 bases respectively, with 12 bases between them. CDR3 size: 17 residues. Germline V gene sequence: CDR1 KGHSH, CDR2 LQKENI. CDR3 nucleotide sequence: TGTGCCAGCTCACCACCTAATACCAGGAGCTCCTACAATGAGCAGTTCTTC. Its translation is CASSPPNTRSSYNEQFF.

V usage is TRBV6-1 and J usage is TRBJ2-7; the match to TRBD1 covers 7 bases. CDR3 length equals 15 residues. Trimming took 6 bases from V and 0 from J; bases not matched to a gene: 8. The germline gives CDR1 MNHNS, CDR2 SASEGT. DNA of the CDR3: TGTGCCAGCAGATGGGCAGGGGGTAGCTCCTACGAGCAGTACTTC. This encodes CASRWAGGSSYEQYF.

This chain connects TRBV12-3 or TRBV12-4 to TRBJ1-3, with D possibly TRBD1 on 6 matching bases. CDR3 length: 14 amino acids. Between the trimmed V and J ends, which lost 6 bases and 2 bases, there was a span of 11 bases. CDR3 residues: CASRQDSAGNTIYF. The CDR3, as DNA: TGTGCCAGCAGACAGGACAGTGCTGGAAACACCATATATTTT.